This T cell receptor beta chain was retrieved from a study of blood T cell repertoires in COVID-19 (dated by TCRdb to 2020 to 2022). About the full investigation: Samples covering the acute and convalescent phases of COVID-19 were provided by collaborators in the United States, Italy and Spain. The prospective study material was composed of cDNA or gDNA derived from T cells, B-cell-depleted T cells, or PBMCs. Subjects who had been exposed to COVID-19, were actively infected with it, or had recovered from it provided the deeply sampled blood TCRbeta repertoires that made up the dataset. The repertoires were released in a freely available public database meant as a resource for research on the immune response to SARS-CoV-2. The samples were drawn from two sources: the first 160 participants of the ongoing ImmuneRACE study, and 950 to 1,500 subjects contributed by 6 global collaborators. Sample metadata almost always included a de-identified subject ID, COVID-19 status, age in years and sex. Where HLA class I and class II types were available, the types were taken from metadata supplied by the sample provider, not from assay-based typing. Paper-wide results and their limitations: Clinical and demographic metadata were provided uncurated, with the amount varying by source and participant.

Clipping removes 4 bases from V and 14 bases from J, with 10 as the unmatched junction base count. The CDR3 runs 15 residues from the cysteine to the phenylalanine. The only DNA kept is the CDR3, 45 bases in frame from the first base. The germline V gene gives CDR1 as SGHTA and CDR2 as FQGTGA. Whole blood was collected in K2EDTA tubes by collaborating institutions according to the institutions' own protocols. For TCRbeta analysis, collaborators shipped samples as frozen whole blood, isolated PBMCs, or DNA extracted from either of those sample types. This clone showed up just once. What this receptor recognizes is not known. No much larger clone is present one base from it, and per-base qualities are unavailable. The immunoSEQ Assay, a bias-controlled multiplex PCR, was used to amplify TCRbeta CDR3 regions from genomic DNA. Turning to the authors' computational methods: The number of nucleated cells in each sample was estimated by amplification of reference gene primers within the assay. To quantify the absolute abundance of each unique TCRbeta CDR3 rearrangement, sequence reads were collapsed and filtered. For each sample, productive Simpson clonality was calculated by taking the square root of Simpson's diversity index across productive rearrangements. TCRdb obtained this table from immuneACCESS and retained in-frame rearrangements with V and J assigned. These tables miss some clones; where compared with another copy, unresolved V genes account for less than half of the shortfall, and the remainder is unexplained. Clone size and the V and J calls come from that table; the DNA yielded D and trimming. The sample table contains about 170,000 clones; only one count was recorded for over 70% of them. The ten top clones hold 2.5% to 3% of the sample.

This receptor was taken from a man in his 70s with acute or convalescent COVID-19. The sample taken for sequencing was peripheral blood. The chain was built from TRBV7-3 and TRBJ2-1; 14 middle bases align to TRBD2. The CDR3: CASSWSPGLAGAKFF. The base sequence is TGTGCCAGCAGCTGGTCTCCGGGACTAGCGGGGGCAAAGTTCTTC.